This TCR beta chain was documented in a study of control samples from healthy donors and cancer patients. TCRdb's table, derived via immunoSEQ multiplex PCR, lists solely in-frame clones and lacks some. The data contain 150,000 to 200,000 clones, about 87% of them singletons. V gave up 6 bases and J gave up 9 bases; unmatched junction bases: 9. CDR3 length: 15 residues. The V gene's germline CDR1 is KGHSH and CDR2 LQKENI. The material sequenced was blood. The V gene is TRBV18, the J gene TRBJ1-6; 9 positions agree with TRBD1. The sequence came from a young man in good health. The CDR3 sequence is CASSAKTGGISPLHF. CDR3 sequence (DNA): TGTGCCAGCTCCGCAAAGACAGGGGGAATTTCACCCCTCCACTTT. Full variable domain (missing parts from reference TRBV18 and TRBJ1-6): NAGVMQNPRHLVRRRGQEARLRCSPMKGHSHVYWYRQLPEEGLKFMVYLQKENIIDESGMPKERFSAEFPKEGPSILRIQQVVRGDSAAYFCASSAKTGGISPLHFGNGTRLTVT.